The clone carrying this T cell receptor (beta chain) was seen a few times. This entry is derived from a study of T cells in Graves' hyperthyroidism and ophthalmopathy. Regions amplified from RNA transcripts were the TCR beta CDR3 regions. The study used the HTBI primer set for a first-round RT-PCR of the TCR CDR3. TCRdb ran MiXCR on the multiplex PCR reads and lists one entry per CDR3 protein. This repertoire shows about 400,000 distinct CDR3 sequences, roughly 15% found once; its top ten account for roughly 19%. This CDR3 contains 14 residues. Germline V gene sequence: CDR1 KGHSH, CDR2 LQKENI. V lost 5 bases and J lost 6, with 14 bases in between. Those patients with uncontrolled infection, other autoimmune disease, pregnancy or lactation were excluded. The authors obtained PBMCs from 10 ml of fresh peripheral blood.

This clonotype was sampled from a woman in her sixties or seventies with Graves' ophthalmopathy. Material for sequencing was blood. This chain joins TRBV18 and TRBJ2-1; TRBD2 might be the D (7 bases). The CDR3 DNA is TGTGCCAGCTCAAGGGGGGGGTCGGCCAATGAGCAGTTCTTC. Its protein is CASSRGGSANEQFF.